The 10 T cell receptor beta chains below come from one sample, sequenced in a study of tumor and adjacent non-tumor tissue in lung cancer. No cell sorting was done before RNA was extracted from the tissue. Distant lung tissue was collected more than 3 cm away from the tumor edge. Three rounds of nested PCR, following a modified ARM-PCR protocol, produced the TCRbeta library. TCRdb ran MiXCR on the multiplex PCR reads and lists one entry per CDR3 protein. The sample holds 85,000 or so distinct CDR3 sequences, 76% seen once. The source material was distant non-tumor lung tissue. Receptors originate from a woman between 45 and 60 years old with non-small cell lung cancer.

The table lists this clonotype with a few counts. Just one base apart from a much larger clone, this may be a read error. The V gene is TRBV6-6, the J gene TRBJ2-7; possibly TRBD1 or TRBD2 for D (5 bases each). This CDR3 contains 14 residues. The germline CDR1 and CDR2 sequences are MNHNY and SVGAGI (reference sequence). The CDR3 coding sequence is TGTGCCAGCAGTTCACGGGACGGACCCTACGAGCAGTGCTTC. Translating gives CASSSRDGPYEQCF.

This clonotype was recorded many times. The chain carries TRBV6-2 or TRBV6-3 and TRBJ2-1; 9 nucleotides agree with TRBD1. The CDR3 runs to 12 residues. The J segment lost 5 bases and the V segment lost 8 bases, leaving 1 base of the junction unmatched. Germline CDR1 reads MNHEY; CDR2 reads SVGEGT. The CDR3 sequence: CASWDRDNEQFF. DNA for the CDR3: TGTGCCAGCTGGGACAGGGACAATGAGCAGTTCTTC.

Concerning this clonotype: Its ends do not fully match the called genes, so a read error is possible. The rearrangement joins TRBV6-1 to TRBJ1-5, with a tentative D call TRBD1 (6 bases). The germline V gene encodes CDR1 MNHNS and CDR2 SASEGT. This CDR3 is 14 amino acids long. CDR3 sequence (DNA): TGTGCCACTCGAACGGGGGGGCTCAATCTGCCCCAGCATTTT. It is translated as CATRTGGLNLPQHF.

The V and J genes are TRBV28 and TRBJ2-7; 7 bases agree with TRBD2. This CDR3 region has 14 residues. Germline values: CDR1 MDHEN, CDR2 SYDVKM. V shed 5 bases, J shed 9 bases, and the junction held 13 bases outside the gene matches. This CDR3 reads CASSGGDGRYTQYF. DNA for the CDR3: TGTGCCAGCAGTGGGGGAGACGGGAGGTATACGCAGTACTTC.

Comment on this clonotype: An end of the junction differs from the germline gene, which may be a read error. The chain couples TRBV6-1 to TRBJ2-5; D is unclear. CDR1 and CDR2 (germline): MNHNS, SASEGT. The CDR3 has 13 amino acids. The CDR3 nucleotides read TGTGGCAGCAGTGTACGGAGCCAAGAGACCCAGTACTTC. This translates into CGSSVRSQETQYF.

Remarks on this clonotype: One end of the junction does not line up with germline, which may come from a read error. CDR3 amino acids: CTVEFASQKTYEHYF. In DNA form, the CDR3 reads TGCACCGTTGAGTTCGCATCACAGAAAACCTACGAGCACTACTTC. The chain combines TRBV29-1 with TRBJ2-7; D is unclear. CDR3 length: 15 amino acids. The V gene's germline CDR1 is SQVTM and CDR2 ANQGSEA.

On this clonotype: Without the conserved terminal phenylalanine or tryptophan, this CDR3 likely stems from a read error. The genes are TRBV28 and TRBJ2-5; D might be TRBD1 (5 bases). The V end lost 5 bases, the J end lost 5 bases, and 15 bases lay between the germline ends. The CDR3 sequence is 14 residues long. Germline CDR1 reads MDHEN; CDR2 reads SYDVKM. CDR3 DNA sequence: TGTGCCAGCAGTAACAGCTTGCCAGGGGAGACCCAGTACATC. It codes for CASSNSLPGETQYI.

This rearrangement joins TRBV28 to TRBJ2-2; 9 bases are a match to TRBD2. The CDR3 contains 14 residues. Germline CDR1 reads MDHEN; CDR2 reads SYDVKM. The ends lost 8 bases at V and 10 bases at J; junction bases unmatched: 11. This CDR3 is CASGRTSAAAELFF. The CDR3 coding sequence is TGTGCCAGCGGTCGGACTAGCGCTGCCGCGGAGCTGTTTTTT.

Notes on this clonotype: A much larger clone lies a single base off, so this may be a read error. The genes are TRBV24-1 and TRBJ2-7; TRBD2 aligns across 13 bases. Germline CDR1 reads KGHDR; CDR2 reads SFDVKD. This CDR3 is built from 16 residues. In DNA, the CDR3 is TGTGCCACCAGTGTTGGGGGACTAGCGGGAACCTACGAGCAGCACTTC. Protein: CATSVGGLAGTYEQHF.

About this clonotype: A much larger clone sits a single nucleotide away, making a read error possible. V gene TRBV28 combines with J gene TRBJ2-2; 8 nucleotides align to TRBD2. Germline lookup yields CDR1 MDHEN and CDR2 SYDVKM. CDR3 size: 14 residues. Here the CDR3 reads CSSTGGGYTGELFF. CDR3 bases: TGTTCCAGCACCGGGGGGGGCTACACCGGGGAGCTGTTTTTT. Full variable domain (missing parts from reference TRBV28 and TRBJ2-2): DVKVTQSSRYLVKRTGEKVFLECVQDMDHENMFWYRQDPGLGLRLIYFSYDVKMKEKGDIPEGYSVSREKKERFSLILESASTNQTSMYLCSSTGGGYTGELFFGEGSRLTVL.